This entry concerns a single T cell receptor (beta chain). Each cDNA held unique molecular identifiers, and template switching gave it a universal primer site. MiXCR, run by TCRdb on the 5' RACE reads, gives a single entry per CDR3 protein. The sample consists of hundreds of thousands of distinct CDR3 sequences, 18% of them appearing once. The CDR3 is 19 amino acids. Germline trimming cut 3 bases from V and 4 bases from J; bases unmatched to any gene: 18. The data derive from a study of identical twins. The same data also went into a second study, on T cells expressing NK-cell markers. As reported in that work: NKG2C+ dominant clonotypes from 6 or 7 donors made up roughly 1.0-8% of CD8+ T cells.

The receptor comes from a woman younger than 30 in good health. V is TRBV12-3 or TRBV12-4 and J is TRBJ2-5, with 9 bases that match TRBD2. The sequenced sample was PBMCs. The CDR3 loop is CASSFWRGGLGEGAETQYF. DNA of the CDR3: TGTGCCAGCAGTTTTTGGCGGGGGGGCCTAGGGGAAGGTGCAGAGACCCAGTACTTC.